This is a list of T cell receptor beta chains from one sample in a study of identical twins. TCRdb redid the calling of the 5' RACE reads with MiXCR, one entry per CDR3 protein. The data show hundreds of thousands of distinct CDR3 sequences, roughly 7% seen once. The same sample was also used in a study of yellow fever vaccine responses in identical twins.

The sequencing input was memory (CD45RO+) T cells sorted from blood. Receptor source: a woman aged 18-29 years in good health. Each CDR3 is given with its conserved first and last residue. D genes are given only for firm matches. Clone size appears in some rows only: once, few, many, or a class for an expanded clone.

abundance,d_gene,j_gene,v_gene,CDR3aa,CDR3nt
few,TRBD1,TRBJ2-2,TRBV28,CASRLMGQGVLGTGELFF,TGTGCCAGCAGACTAATGGGACAGGGGGTCCTCGGGACCGGGGAGCTGTTTTTT
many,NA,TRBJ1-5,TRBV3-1,CASSQDEGLGQPQHF,TGTGCCAGCAGCCAAGATGAGGGGCTCGGACAGCCCCAGCATTTT
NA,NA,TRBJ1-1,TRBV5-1,CASSTSGQFNTEAFF,TGCGCCAGCAGCACCTCCGGACAGTTTAACACTGAAGCTTTCTTT
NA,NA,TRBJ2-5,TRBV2,CASRGPRETQYF,TGTGCCAGCAGAGGGCCCCGGGAGACCCAGTACTTC
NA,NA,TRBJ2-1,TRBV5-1,CASSRARAPGVVYNEQFF,TGCGCCAGCAGCCGGGCACGGGCTCCTGGAGTGGTTTACAATGAGCAGTTCTTC
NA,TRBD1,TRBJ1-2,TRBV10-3,CAISDRDRAGYGYTF,TGTGCCATCAGTGACCGGGACAGGGCAGGCTATGGCTACACCTTC
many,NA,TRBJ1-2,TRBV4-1,CASSRTVLDTTFYGYTF,TGCGCCAGCAGCCGAACAGTCTTAGACACCACGTTCTATGGCTACACCTTC
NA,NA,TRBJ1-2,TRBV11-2,CASSLASGYGYTF,TGTGCCAGCAGCTTAGCGTCCGGGTATGGCTACACCTTC
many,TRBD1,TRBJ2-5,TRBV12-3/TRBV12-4,CASSSAPSTGGETQYF,TGTGCCAGCAGTTCCGCCCCATCGACAGGGGGAGAGACCCAGTACTTC
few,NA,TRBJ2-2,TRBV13,CASSPRTLTGELFF,TGTGCCAGCAGCCCACGGACCCTCACCGGGGAGCTGTTTTTT
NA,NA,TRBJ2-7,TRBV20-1,CSARDGTLYEQYF,TGCAGTGCTAGAGACGGGACACTCTACGAGCAGTACTTC
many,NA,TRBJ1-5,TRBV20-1,CSAPVRGAGNQPQHF,TGCAGTGCTCCTGTTCGGGGGGCTGGGAATCAGCCCCAGCATTTT
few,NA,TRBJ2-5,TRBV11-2,CASSLQLGTSGGPKETQYF,TGTGCCAGCAGCTTACAACTGGGGACCAGCGGAGGACCCAAAGAGACCCAGTACTTC
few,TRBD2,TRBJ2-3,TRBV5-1,CASSTTAGGGDTQYF,TGCGCCAGCAGCACAACCGCGGGGGGGGGAGATACGCAGTATTTT
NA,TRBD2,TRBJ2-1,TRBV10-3,CAISDSGGTYNEQFF,TGTGCCATCAGTGATAGCGGGGGGACCTACAATGAGCAGTTCTTC
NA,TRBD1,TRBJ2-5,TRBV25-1,CASNRGTGGSGETQYF,TGTGCCAGCAACCGCGGGACAGGTGGCTCAGGAGAGACCCAGTACTTC
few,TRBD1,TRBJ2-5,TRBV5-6,CASSETTGPETQYF,TGTGCCAGCAGCGAAACGACAGGGCCCGAGACCCAGTACTTC
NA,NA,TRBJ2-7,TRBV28,CASSPGIGGGRYEQYF,TGTGCCAGCAGTCCTGGGATCGGGGGAGGAAGGTACGAGCAGTACTTC
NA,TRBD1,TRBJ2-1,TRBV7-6,CASSSTQGASYNEQFF,TGTGCCAGCAGCTCAACACAGGGGGCAAGCTACAATGAGCAGTTCTTC
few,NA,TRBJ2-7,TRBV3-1,CASSPQQGPGYEQYF,TGTGCCAGCAGCCCCCAACAGGGTCCGGGCTACGAGCAGTACTTC
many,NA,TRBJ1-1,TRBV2,CASSEEGNTEAFF,TGTGCCAGCAGTGAGGAGGGGAACACTGAAGCTTTCTTT
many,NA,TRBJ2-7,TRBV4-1,CASSQDGNSYEQYF,TGCGCCAGCAGCCAAGATGGGAACTCCTACGAGCAGTACTTC
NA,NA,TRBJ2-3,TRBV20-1,CSARDPTSYTDTQYF,TGCAGTGCTAGAGATCCCACCTCCTACACAGATACGCAGTATTTT
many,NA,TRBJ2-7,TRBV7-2,CASSLAFRADYEQYF,TGTGCCAGCAGCTTAGCGTTCCGGGCTGACTACGAGCAGTACTTC
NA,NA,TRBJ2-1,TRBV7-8,CASSLGLLVILGDEQFF,TGTGCCAGCAGCTTAGGTCTACTAGTTATTCTTGGCGATGAGCAGTTCTTC
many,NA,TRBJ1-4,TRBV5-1,CASSSGRATNEKLFF,TGCGCCAGCAGCTCTGGACGGGCAACTAATGAAAAACTGTTTTTT
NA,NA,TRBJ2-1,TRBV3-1,CASSQEELGKNYNEQFF,TGTGCCAGCAGCCAAGAGGAACTAGGGAAAAACTACAATGAGCAGTTCTTC
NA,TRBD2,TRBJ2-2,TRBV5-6,CASSPLTSGRVTGELFF,TGTGCCAGCAGCCCCCTGACTAGCGGGAGGGTTACCGGGGAGCTGTTTTTT
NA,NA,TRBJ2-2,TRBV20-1,CSAIRGQNTGELFF,TGCAGTGCAATCCGGGGACAGAACACCGGGGAGCTGTTTTTT